This T cell receptor (beta chain) was sequenced for a study of identical twins. The CDR3 is 14 amino acids. Trimming removed 3 bases from V and 2 bases from J, with 9 bases in between. Germline CDR1 MRHNA, CDR2 SNTAGT. In TCRdb, the 5' RACE reads were re-called with MiXCR into one record per CDR3 protein. The table shows around 960,000 distinct CDR3 sequences, with around an eighth occurring only once. This sample was also put to use in a study of yellow fever vaccine responses in identical twins.

This chain connects TRBV6-4 to TRBJ2-3, with D perhaps matching TRBD2 (5 bases). What was sequenced was PBMCs. The receptor was isolated from a woman aged 18-29 years in good health. The DNA of the CDR3 is TGTGCCAGCAGTGAGGGGAGAGCCACAGATACGCAGTATTTT. This codes for CASSEGRATDTQYF.